Presented here are 19 T cell receptor beta chains from one specimen sequenced in a study of OX40 agonist ivuxolimab in advanced cancers. Here immunoSEQ multiplex PCR was the method, and the copy in TCRdb shows in-frame clones only, minus some. The table has 25,000 to 35,000 clones, roughly 80% seen once. Sequenced material: CD4+ or CD8+ T cells sorted from blood, taken in a trial of the OX40 agonist ivuxolimab. Receptor source: an adult with an advanced solid tumor such as melanoma, head and neck, liver or kidney cancer.

The CDR3 region has the DNA TGCGCCAGCAGCCAAGTTGGTAACACTGAAGCTTTCTTT. Protein sequence: CASSQVGNTEAFF. This chain uses TRBV4-1 with TRBJ1-1; no clear D. This CDR3 spans 13 amino acids. V shed 1 base and J shed 2 bases, with 5 bases lying between them. Per germline, CDR1 MGHRA and CDR2 YSYEKL.

The rearrangement links TRBV7-2 to TRBJ2-1, with D possibly TRBD2 on 5 matching bases. V was trimmed by 5 bases and J by 8 bases, leaving 10 bases between them. The CDR3 loop spans 12 amino acids. From germline, CDR1 is SGHTA and CDR2 FQGNSA. The CDR3 loop reads CASSREGYEQFF. CDR3 DNA sequence: TGTGCCAGCAGCCGTGAGGGATATGAGCAGTTCTTC.

The J gene is TRBJ1-5, the V gene TRBV4-1; the D is unclear. Germline CDR1 MGHRA, CDR2 YSYEKL. The CDR3 runs to 15 residues. The V and J ends lost 4 bases and 7 bases respectively, with 17 bases between them. For the CDR3, the DNA is TGCGCCAGCAGCCTGCTTTCCCTCCCAGCACAGCCCCAGCATTTT. Its protein product is CASSLLSLPAQPQHF.

This clone turned up a few times. V usage is TRBV5-6 and J usage is TRBJ2-5; no reliable D call. This CDR3 has 14 residues. Germline V lookup: CDR1 SGHDT, CDR2 YYEEEE. Between the trimmed V and J ends, which lost 0 bases and 2 bases, there was a span of 8 bases. The CDR3 DNA sequence: TGTGCCAGCAGCTTGGTTCTTTTGCAAGAGACCCAGTACTTC. This gives the protein CASSLVLLQETQYF.

The gene calls are TRBV6-5 and TRBJ2-2; tentative D call: TRBD1 (6 bases). Germline V lookup: CDR1 MNHEY, CDR2 SVGAGI. This CDR3 region has 14 residues. The V and J ends lost 2 bases and 9 bases respectively, with 13 bases between them. The DNA of the CDR3 is TGTGCCAGCAGTTACGGGGGCGGACGGAGGGAGCTGTTTTTT. Its translation is CASSYGGGRRELFF.

The chain links TRBV5-6 to TRBJ2-2, with TRBD1 matching 7 bases. V lost 0 bases, J lost 8 bases, and 10 bases stayed unmatched. The CDR3 runs 16 residues. CDR1 SGHDT and CDR2 YYEEEE come from the germline V gene. CDR3 in DNA: TGTGCCAGCAGCTTGGAGGAGACAGGGTTTAGGGGGGAGCTGTTTTTT. This gives the protein CASSLEETGFRGELFF.

The V and J genes are TRBV28 and TRBJ2-7; TRBD2 is a possible D gene (6 bases). Per the germline V gene, CDR1 is MDHEN and CDR2 is SYDVKM. V was shortened by 11 bases and J by 0 bases, with 17 bases between the two germline ends. This CDR3 has 14 residues. CDR3 in DNA: TGTGCCGCATCGGGAGTTTCGAGCTCCTACGAGCAGTACTTC. Protein sequence: CAASGVSSSYEQYF.

In its sample, this clone ranks as medium-sized. The J gene is TRBJ2-2, the V gene TRBV2; 10 nucleotides align to TRBD2. The CDR3 has 14 amino acids. Germline values: CDR1 SNHLY, CDR2 FYNNEI. The V and J ends lost 9 bases and 6 bases, in that order; junction bases with no gene match: 7. As DNA, the CDR3 is TGTGCCAGTCATCCAGCGGGAGGGGCCGGGGAGCTGTTTTTT. This encodes CASHPAGGAGELFF.

The chain employs TRBV5-6 and TRBJ2-3; 9 nucleotides align to TRBD1. The CDR3 loop spans 19 amino acids. Per the germline V gene, CDR1 is SGHDT and CDR2 is YYEEEE. V was clipped by 4 bases and J by 0 bases; unmatched bases: 15. The CDR3 nucleotides are TGTGCCAGCAGCAGTACCATGACAGGGGGTTCTCTTAGCACAGATACGCAGTATTTT. This gives the protein CASSSTMTGGSLSTDTQYF.

The rearrangement joins TRBV21-1 to TRBJ1-6; whether TRBD1, the table's D call, matches the DNA was not checked. TRBV21-1 is termed a pseudogene. There are 18 residues in the CDR3. This chain's CDR3 is CASSKVGGQGKTDSPLHF. DNA of the CDR3: TGTGCCAGCAGCAAAGTGGGGGGACAGGGCAAAACGGATTCACCCCTCCACTTT.

The chain carries TRBV6-5 and TRBJ2-1; maybe TRBD1 (6 bases). The V gene's germline CDR1 is MNHEY and CDR2 SVGAGI. Trimming left V 5 bases short and J 1 base short, with 12 bases between. The CDR3 is 15 amino acids. The DNA of the CDR3 is TGTGCCAGCAGTCAACAGGGTGGGTCCTACAATGAGCAGTTCTTC. Protein product: CASSQQGGSYNEQFF.

The CDR3 protein is CSAKGNEAFF. In DNA form, the CDR3 reads TGCAGTGCTAAGGGAAATGAAGCTTTCTTT. This rearrangement joins TRBV20-1 to TRBJ1-1; the D is unclear. Germline V gene data show CDR1 as DFQATT and CDR2 as SNEGSKA (reference sequence). This CDR3 is 10 amino acids long. With 4 bases removed from V and 7 bases from J, the gap between germline ends came to 7 bases.

The chain uses TRBV7-9 and TRBJ2-7; D gene uncertain. Per the germline V gene, CDR1 is SEHNR and CDR2 is FQNEAQ (reference sequence). The length of the CDR3 is 12 residues. The ends were cut back, 5 bases at V and 5 bases at J, with 10 bases in the middle. The CDR3 sequence: CASSGALDEQYF. The CDR3 bases are TGTGCCAGCAGCGGCGCCTTGGACGAGCAGTACTTC.

This chain joins TRBV27 and TRBJ1-5; 10 bases agree with TRBD1. Germline-derived CDR1 and CDR2 are MNHEY and SMNVEV (reference sequence). The CDR3 is made up of 16 amino acids. J gave up 5 bases and V 2 bases, and 6 bases lay outside the gene matches. The CDR3 DNA follows: TGTGCCAGCAGTTTAGCCGGGACAGGGGTATATCAGCCCCAGCATTTT. Its translation: CASSLAGTGVYQPQHF.

This sequence joins TRBV2 and TRBJ2-7; 12 nucleotides align to TRBD2. CDR1 is SNHLY, CDR2 FYNNEI, per germline. After removal of 5 bases from V and 7 bases from J, the junction contained 6 bases not matched to a gene. This CDR3 is 14 amino acids long. The CDR3 reads CASSRLAGVPEQYF. DNA of the CDR3: TGTGCCAGCAGTAGACTAGCGGGGGTTCCGGAGCAGTACTTC.

This clone showed up just once. The CDR3 protein is CASSLGGEGLYNEQFF. The CDR3 DNA reads TGTGCCAGCAGCCTAGGCGGGGAGGGCCTTTACAATGAGCAGTTCTTC. The J gene is TRBJ2-1, the V gene TRBV7-2, with 7 bases aligning to TRBD2. This CDR3 spans 16 amino acids. Trimming took 5 bases from V and 4 from J; bases not matched to a gene: 11. Germline lookup yields CDR1 SGHTA and CDR2 FQGNSA.

The chain links TRBV19 to TRBJ2-2; maybe TRBD1 (6 bases). The germline V and J ends were trimmed by 4 bases and 1 base, with 10 bases remaining between them. CDR3 size: 15 residues. Germline V gene data show CDR1 as LNHDA and CDR2 as SQIVND (reference sequence). The CDR3 region is CASSTKDRNTGELFF. For the CDR3, the DNA is TGTGCCAGTAGTACTAAGGACAGGAACACCGGGGAGCTGTTTTTT.

The chain is built from TRBV30 and TRBJ2-1; D perhaps matches TRBD2 (6 bases). V lost 4 bases, J lost 11 bases, and 15 bases lay in between. CDR1 is GTSNPN and CDR2 is SVGIG in the germline V gene (reference sequence). The CDR3 spans 12 residues. For the CDR3, the DNA is TGTGCCTGGACTAGCGAGTTCGGGCAGCAGTTCTTC. It is translated as CAWTSEFGQQFF.

This rearrangement joins TRBV2 to TRBJ2-7; possible D gene TRBD1, 5 bases. The V and J ends lost 6 bases and 4 bases respectively, with 7 bases between them. The CDR3 runs to 11 residues. Germline lookup yields CDR1 SNHLY and CDR2 FYNNEI. The CDR3 nucleotides read TGTGCCAGCAGCCCAGGGTACGAGCAGTACTTC. Protein: CASSPGYEQYF.